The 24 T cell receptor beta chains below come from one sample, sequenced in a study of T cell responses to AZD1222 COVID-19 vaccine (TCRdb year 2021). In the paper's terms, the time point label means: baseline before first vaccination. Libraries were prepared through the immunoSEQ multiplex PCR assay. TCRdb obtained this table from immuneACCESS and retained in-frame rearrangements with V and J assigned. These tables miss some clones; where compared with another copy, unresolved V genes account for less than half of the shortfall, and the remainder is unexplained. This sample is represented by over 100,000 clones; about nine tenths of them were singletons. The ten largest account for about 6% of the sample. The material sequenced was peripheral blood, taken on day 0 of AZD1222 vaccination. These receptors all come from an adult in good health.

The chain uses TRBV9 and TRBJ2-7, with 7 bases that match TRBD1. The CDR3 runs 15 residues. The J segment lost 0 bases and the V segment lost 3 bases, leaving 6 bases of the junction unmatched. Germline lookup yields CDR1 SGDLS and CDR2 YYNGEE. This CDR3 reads CASSARQGSSYEQYF. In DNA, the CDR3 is TGTGCCAGCAGCGCAAGACAGGGAAGCTCCTACGAGCAGTACTTC.

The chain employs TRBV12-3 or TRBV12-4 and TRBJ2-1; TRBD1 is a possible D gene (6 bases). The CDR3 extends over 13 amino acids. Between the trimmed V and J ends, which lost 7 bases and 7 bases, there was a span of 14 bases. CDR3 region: CASTPDSRNEQFF. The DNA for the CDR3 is TGTGCCAGCACCCCGGACAGCCGTAATGAGCAGTTCTTC.

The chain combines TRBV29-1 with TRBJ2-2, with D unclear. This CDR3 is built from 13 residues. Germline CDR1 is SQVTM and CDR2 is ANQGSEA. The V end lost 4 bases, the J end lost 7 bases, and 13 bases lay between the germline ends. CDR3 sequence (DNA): TGCAGCGTTGTATGGGTGGGGAACGGGGAGCTGTTTTTT. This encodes CSVVWVGNGELFF.

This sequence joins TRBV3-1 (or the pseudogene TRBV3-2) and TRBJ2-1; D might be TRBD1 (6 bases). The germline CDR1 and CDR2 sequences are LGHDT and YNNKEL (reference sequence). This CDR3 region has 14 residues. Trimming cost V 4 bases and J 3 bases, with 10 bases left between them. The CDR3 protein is CASSRQGNYNEQFF. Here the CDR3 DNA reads TGTGCCAGCAGCCGTCAGGGGAACTACAATGAGCAGTTCTTC.

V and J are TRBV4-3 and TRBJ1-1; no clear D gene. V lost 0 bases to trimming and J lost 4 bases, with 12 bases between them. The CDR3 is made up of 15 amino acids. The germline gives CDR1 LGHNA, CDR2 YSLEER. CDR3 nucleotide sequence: TGCGCCAGCAGCCAAGACGTTTCGGATGGCACTGAAGCTTTCTTT. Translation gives CASSQDVSDGTEAFF.

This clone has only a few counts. CDR3 loop: CASSSFTGLPTGEQYF. The CDR3 coding sequence is TGTGCCAGCAGTTCTTTTACCGGGCTCCCCACCGGCGAGCAGTACTTC. V gene TRBV6-2 or TRBV6-3 combines with J gene TRBJ2-7; no clear D gene. The germline V gene has CDR1 MNHEY and CDR2 SVGEGT. V dropped 4 bases and J dropped 6 bases, with 22 bases sitting between them. This CDR3 spans 16 amino acids.

The CDR3 sequence is CASSRPPTASYEQYF. CDR3 nucleotide sequence: TGTGCCAGCAGCCGACCCCCGACAGCCTCCTACGAGCAGTACTTC. The gene calls are TRBV5-6 and TRBJ2-7; a possible D gene is TRBD1 (5 bases). V lost 4 bases and J lost 0, with 14 bases in between. This CDR3 is 15 amino acids long. Per germline, CDR1 SGHDT and CDR2 YYEEEE.

The CDR3 DNA follows: TGCAGCGTCACAGGGGCGAACACCGGGGAGCTGTTTTTT. Translating gives CSVTGANTGELFF. The V and J genes are TRBV29-1 and TRBJ2-2, with TRBD1 matching over 7 bases. Trimming at V came to 6 bases and at J to 0 bases, leaving 1 base not matched to a gene. Germline assignment: CDR1 SQVTM and CDR2 ANQGSEA. CDR3 length: 13 amino acids.

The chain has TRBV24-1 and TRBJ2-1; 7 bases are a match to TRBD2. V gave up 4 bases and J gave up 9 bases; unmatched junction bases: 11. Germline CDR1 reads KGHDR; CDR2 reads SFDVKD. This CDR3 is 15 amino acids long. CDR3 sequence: CATSDRTSFSSEQFF. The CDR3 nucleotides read TGTGCCACCAGTGACCGGACTAGTTTTAGCAGTGAGCAGTTCTTC.

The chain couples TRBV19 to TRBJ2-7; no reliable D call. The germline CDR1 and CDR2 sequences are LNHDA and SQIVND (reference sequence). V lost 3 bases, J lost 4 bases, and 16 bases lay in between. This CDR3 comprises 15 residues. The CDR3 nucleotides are TGTGCCAGTAGTATCGATTTGGGGTTTGAGTACGAGCAGTACTTC. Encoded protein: CASSIDLGFEYEQYF.

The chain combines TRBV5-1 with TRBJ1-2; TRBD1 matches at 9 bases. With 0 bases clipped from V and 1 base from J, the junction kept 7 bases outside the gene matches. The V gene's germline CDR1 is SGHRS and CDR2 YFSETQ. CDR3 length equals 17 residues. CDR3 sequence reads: CASSLDLGQGGNYGYTF. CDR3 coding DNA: TGCGCCAGCAGCTTGGATTTGGGACAGGGTGGTAACTATGGCTACACCTTC.

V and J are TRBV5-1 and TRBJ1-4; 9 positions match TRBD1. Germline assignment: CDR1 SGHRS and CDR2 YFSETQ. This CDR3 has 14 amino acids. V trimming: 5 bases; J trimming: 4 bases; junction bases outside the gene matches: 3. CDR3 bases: TGCGCCAGCAGTTCGGGACAGGGTAATGAAAAACTGTTTTTT. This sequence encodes CASSSGQGNEKLFF.

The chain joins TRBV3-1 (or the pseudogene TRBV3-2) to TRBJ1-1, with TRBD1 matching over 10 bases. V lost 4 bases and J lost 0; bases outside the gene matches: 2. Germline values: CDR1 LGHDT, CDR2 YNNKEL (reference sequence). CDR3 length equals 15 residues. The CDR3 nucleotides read TGTGCCAGCAGCCGGACAGGGGGGTTGAACACTGAAGCTTTCTTT. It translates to CASSRTGGLNTEAFF.

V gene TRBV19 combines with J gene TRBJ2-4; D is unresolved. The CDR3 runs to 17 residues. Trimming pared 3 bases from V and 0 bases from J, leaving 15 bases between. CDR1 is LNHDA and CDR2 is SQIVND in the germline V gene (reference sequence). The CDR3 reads CASSMGSSYLAKNIQYF. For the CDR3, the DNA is TGTGCCAGTAGTATGGGCAGTAGTTATCTAGCCAAAAACATTCAGTACTTC.

The CDR3 bases are TGCGCCAGCAGCCAAAGGGGAGGGTTGAATGAAAAACTGTTTTTT. The encoded protein is CASSQRGGLNEKLFF. J is TRBJ1-4 and V is TRBV4-1, with D perhaps matching TRBD1 (5 bases). CDR3 size: 15 residues. Germline V gives CDR1 MGHRA, CDR2 YSYEKL. V was cut by 2 bases and J by 5 bases, with 12 bases left in between.

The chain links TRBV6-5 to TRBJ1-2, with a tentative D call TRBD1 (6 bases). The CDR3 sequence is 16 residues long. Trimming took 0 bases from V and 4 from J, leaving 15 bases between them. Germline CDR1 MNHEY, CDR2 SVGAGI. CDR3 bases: TGTGCCAGCAGTTACTCGAACGTTGGGGGCGTCTATGGCTACACCTTC. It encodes CASSYSNVGGVYGYTF.

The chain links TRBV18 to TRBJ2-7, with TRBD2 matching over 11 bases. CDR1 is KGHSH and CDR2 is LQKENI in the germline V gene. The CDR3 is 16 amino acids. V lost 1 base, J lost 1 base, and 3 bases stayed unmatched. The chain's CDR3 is CASSPLAGGPSYEQYF. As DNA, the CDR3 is TGTGCCAGCTCACCACTAGCGGGGGGGCCATCCTACGAGCAGTACTTC.

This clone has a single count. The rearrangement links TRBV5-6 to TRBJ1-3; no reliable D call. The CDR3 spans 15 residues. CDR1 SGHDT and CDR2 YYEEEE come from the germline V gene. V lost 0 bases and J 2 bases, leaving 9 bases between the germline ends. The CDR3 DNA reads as TGTGCCAGCAGCTTGGGGGCGGGTCCTGGAAACACCATATATTTT. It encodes CASSLGAGPGNTIYF.

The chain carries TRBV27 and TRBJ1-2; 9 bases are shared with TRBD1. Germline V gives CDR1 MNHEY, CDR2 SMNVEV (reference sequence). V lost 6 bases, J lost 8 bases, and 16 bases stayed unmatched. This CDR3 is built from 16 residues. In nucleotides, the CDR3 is TGTGCCAGCAGAACTCAACCGGGACAGGGCTCATGGGGCTACACCTTC. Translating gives CASRTQPGQGSWGYTF.

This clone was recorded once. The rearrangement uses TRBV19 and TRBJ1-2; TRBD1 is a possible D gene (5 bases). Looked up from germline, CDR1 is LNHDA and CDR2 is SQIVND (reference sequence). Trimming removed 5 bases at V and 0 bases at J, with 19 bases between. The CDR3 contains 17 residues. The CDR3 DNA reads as TGTGCCAGTAGTCCTGGGGCAGGGAGAAGGACTAACTATGGCTACACCTTC. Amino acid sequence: CASSPGAGRRTNYGYTF.

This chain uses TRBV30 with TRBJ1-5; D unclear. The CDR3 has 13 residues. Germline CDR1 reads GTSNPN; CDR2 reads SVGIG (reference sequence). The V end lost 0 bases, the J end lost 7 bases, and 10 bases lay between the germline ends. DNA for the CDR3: TGTGCCTGGAGTGTAGAGGGAAACCAGCCCCAGCATTTT. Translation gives CAWSVEGNQPQHF.

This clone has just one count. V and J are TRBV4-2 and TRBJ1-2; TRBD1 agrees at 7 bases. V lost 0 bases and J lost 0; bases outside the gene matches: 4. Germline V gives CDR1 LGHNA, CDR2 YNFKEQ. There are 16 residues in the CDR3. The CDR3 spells CASSQDGQASNYGYTF. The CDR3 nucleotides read TGTGCCAGCAGCCAAGATGGACAGGCTTCTAACTATGGCTACACCTTC.

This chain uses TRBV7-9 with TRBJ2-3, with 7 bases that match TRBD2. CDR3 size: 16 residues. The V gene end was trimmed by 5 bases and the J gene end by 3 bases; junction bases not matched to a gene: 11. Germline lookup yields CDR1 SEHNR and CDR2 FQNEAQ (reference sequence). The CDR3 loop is CASSPRGAGLTDTQYF. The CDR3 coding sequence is TGTGCCAGCAGCCCGCGTGGAGCGGGGCTAACAGATACGCAGTATTTT.

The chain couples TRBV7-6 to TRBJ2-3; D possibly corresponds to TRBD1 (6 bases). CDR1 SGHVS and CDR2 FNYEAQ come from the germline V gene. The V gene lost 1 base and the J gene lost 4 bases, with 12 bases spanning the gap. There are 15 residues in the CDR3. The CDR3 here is CASSLGGGGPDTQYF. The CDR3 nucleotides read TGTGCCAGCAGCTTAGGTGGTGGGGGCCCAGATACGCAGTATTTT.